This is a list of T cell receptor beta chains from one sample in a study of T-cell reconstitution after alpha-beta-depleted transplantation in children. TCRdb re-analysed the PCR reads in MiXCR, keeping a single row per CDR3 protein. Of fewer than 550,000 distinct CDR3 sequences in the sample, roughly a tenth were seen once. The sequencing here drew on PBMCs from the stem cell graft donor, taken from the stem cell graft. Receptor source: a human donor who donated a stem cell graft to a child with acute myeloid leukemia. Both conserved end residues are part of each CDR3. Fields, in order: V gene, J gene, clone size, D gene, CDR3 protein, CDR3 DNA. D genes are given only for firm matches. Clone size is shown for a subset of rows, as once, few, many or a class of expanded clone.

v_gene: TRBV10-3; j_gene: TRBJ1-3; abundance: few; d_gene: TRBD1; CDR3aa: CASGGRDGNTIYF; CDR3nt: TGTGCCTCAGGGGGCAGGGACGGAAACACCATATATTTT
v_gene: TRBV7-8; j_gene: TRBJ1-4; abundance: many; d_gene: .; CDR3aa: CASSLRLFEKLFF; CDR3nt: TGTGCCAGCAGCTTAAGACTGTTCGAAAAACTGTTTTTT
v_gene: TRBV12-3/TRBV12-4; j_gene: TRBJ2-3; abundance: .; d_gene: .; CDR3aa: CASSLAPVSDTQYF; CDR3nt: TGTGCCAGCAGTTTAGCCCCGGTCTCGGATACGCAGTATTTT
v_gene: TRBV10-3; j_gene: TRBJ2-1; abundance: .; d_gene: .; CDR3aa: CAISDLALGGYNEQFF; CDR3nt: TGTGCCATCAGTGATTTGGCGTTAGGGGGCTACAATGAGCAGTTCTTC
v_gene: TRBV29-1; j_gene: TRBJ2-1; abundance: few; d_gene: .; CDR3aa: CSVERFGGVYNEQFF; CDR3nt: TGCAGCGTTGAAAGATTCGGTGGCGTATACAATGAGCAGTTCTTC
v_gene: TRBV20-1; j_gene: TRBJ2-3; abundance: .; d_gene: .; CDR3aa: CSATTRGSRDKQYF; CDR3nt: TGCAGTGCCACCACCAGAGGGTCACGAGATAAGCAGTATTTT
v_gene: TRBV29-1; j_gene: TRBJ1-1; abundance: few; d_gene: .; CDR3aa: CSVEDTVHGTEAFF; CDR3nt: TGCAGCGTTGAAGACACAGTGCATGGGACTGAAGCTTTCTTT
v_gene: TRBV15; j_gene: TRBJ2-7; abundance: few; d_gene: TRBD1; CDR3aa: CATSREDRGTYEQYF; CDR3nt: TGTGCCACCAGCAGAGAGGACAGGGGAACCTACGAGCAGTACTTC
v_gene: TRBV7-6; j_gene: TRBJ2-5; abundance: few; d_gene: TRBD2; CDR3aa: CASSLFPSGSLRETQYF; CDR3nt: TGTGCCAGCAGCTTGTTCCCTAGCGGGAGTTTGAGAGAGACCCAGTACTTC
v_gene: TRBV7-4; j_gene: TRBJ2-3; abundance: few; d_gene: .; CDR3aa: CASSFLLGVSTDTQYF; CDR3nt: TGTGCCAGCAGCTTCCTTTTGGGGGTTAGCACAGATACGCAGTATTTT
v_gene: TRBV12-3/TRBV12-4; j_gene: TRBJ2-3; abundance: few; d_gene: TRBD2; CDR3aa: CASSFGGGAPDTQYF; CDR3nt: TGTGCCAGCAGTTTTGGCGGGGGGGCCCCAGATACGCAGTATTTT
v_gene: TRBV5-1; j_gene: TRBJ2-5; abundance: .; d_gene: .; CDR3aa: CASSNRDFQETQYF; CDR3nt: TGCGCCAGCAGCAACCGGGACTTCCAAGAGACCCAGTACTTC
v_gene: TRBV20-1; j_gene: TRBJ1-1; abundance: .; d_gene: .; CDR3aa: CSASGVSEAFF; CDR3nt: TGCAGTGCTAGTGGGGTTAGTGAAGCTTTCTTT
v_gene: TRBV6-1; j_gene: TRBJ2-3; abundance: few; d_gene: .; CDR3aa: CASSEVARLTDTQYF; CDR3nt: TGTGCCAGCAGTGAAGTCGCCCGGCTCACAGATACGCAGTATTTT
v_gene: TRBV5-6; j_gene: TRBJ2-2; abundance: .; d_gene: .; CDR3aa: CASRSRSHTGELFF; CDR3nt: TGTGCCAGCAGGTCTAGGTCCCACACCGGGGAGCTGTTTTTT
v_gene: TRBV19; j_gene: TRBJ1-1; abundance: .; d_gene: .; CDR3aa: CATRPQHWMNTEAFF; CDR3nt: TGTGCCACCCGACCCCAACATTGGATGAACACTGAAGCTTTCTTT
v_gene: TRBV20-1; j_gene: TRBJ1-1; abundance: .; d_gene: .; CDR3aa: CSASGQGVPNTEAFF; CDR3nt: TGCAGTGCTAGCGGGCAGGGAGTGCCGAACACTGAAGCTTTCTTT
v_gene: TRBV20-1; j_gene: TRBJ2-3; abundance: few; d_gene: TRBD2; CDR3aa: CSARKAGVTDTQYF; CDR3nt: TGCAGTGCTAGAAAAGCGGGAGTGACAGATACGCAGTATTTT
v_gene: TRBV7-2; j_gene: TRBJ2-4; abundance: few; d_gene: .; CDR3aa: CASSPQGLVAKNIQYF; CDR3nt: TGTGCCAGCAGCCCACAGGGTCTGGTAGCCAAAAACATTCAGTACTTC
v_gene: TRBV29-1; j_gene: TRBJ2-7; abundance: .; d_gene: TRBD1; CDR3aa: CSARAGTGGYEQYF; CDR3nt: TGCAGCGCTCGAGCCGGGACAGGGGGATACGAGCAGTACTTC
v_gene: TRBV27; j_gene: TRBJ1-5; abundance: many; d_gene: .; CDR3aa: CASSFRGLQPQHF; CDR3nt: TGTGCCAGCAGTTTTAGAGGGTTGCAGCCCCAGCATTTT
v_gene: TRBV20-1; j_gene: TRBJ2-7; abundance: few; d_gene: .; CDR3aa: CSAREVGGGQYEQYF; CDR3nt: TGCAGTGCTAGAGAAGTAGGAGGGGGCCAATACGAGCAGTACTTC
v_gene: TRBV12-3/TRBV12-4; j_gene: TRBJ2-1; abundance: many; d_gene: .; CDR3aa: CASTPRALRNEQFF; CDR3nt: TGTGCCAGCACCCCCCGGGCCCTCCGCAATGAGCAGTTCTTC
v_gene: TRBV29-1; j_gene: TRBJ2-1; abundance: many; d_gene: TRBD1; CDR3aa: CSAPDRGPYNEQFF; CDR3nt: TGCAGCGCACCGGACAGGGGACCCTACAATGAGCAGTTCTTC
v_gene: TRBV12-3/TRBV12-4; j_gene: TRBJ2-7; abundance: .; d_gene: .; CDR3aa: CASSLMGAYEQYF; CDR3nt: TGTGCCAGCAGTTTAATGGGGGCCTACGAGCAGTACTTC
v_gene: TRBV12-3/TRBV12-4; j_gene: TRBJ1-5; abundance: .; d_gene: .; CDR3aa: CASSSPSGGIVEPQHF; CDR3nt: TGTGCCAGCAGTTCCCCCTCCGGCGGCATCGTGGAGCCCCAGCATTTT
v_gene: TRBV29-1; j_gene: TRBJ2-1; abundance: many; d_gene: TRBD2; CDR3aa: CSMKGLASSDEQFF; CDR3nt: TGCAGCATGAAGGGACTAGCTAGTTCCGATGAGCAGTTCTTC
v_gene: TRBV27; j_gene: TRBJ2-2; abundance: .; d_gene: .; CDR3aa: CASSKVVTGELFF; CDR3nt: TGTGCCAGCAGTAAGGTGGTTACCGGGGAGCTGTTTTTT
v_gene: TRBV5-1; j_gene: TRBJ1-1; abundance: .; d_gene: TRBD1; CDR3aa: CASSLSTGGNRDTEAFF; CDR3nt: TGCGCCAGCAGCTTGTCCACAGGGGGCAATAGGGACACTGAAGCTTTCTTT
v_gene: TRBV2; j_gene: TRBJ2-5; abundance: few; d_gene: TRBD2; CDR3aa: CASSDGLAGGPETQYF; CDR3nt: TGTGCCAGCAGTGACGGCCTAGCGGGAGGCCCAGAGACCCAGTACTTC
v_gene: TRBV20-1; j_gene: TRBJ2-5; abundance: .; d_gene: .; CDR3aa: CSARGEDPQGAETQYF; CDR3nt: TGCAGTGCTAGAGGAGAAGACCCACAGGGTGCAGAGACCCAGTACTTC
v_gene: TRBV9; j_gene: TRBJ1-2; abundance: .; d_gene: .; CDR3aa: CASSVLVGGADYGYTF; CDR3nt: TGTGCCAGCAGCGTTCTGGTGGGGGGCGCCGACTATGGCTACACCTTC
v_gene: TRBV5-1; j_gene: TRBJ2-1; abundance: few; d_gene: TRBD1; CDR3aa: CASSQDQGALIEQFF; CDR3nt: TGCGCCAGCAGCCAGGACCAGGGGGCGCTTATCGAGCAGTTCTTC
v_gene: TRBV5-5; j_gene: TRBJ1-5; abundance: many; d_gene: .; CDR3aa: CASSNAGISNQPQHF; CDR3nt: TGTGCCAGCAGCAATGCCGGGATTAGCAATCAGCCCCAGCATTTT
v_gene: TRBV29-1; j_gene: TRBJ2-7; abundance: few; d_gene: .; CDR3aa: CSVVVQPGPYEQYF; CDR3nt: TGCAGCGTTGTAGTTCAGCCAGGGCCCTACGAGCAGTACTTC
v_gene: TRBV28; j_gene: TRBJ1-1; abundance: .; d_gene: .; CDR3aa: CASSYHGSAANTEAFF; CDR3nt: TGTGCCAGCAGTTACCATGGGTCGGCGGCGAACACTGAAGCTTTCTTT
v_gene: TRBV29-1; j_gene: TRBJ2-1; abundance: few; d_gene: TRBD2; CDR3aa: CSVAGLVAPEAYNEQFF; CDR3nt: TGCAGCGTCGCGGGACTAGTGGCCCCCGAAGCTTACAATGAGCAGTTCTTC
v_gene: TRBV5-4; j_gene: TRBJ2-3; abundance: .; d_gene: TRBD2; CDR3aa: CASGLELAGFTDTQYF; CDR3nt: TGTGCCAGCGGCTTGGAGCTAGCGGGGTTCACAGATACGCAGTATTTT
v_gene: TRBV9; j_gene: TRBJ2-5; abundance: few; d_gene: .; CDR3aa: CASRRGGGQQETQYF; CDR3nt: TGTGCCAGCAGGAGGGGCGGGGGACAACAAGAGACCCAGTACTTC
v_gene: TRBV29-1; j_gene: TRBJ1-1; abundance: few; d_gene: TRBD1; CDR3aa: CSGGTGNTEAFF; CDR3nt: TGCAGCGGGGGGACAGGGAACACTGAAGCTTTCTTT
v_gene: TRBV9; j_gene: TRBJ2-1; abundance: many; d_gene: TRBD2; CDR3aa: CASSANRGGLAGPSLGQFF; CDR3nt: TGTGCCAGCAGCGCTAACAGGGGAGGACTAGCGGGCCCGAGTCTGGGGCAGTTCTTC
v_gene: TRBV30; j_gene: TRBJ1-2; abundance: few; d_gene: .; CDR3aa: CAWRPMDGYTF; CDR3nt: TGTGCCTGGAGACCGATGGATGGCTACACCTTC
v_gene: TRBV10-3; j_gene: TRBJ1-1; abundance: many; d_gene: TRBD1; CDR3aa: CAISDRGGTEAFF; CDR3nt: TGTGCCATCAGTGACAGGGGGGGAACTGAAGCTTTCTTT
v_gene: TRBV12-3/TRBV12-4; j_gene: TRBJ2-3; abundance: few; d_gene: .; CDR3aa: CASSLTLANTQYF; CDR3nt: TGTGCCAGCAGTCTGACATTAGCAAATACGCAGTATTTT
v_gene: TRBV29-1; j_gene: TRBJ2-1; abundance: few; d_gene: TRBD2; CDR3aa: CSVTSGSSYNEQFF; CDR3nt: TGCAGCGTGACTAGCGGGAGCTCCTACAATGAGCAGTTCTTC
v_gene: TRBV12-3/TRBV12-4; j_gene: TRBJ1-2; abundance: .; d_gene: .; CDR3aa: CASSLTSGFGYTF; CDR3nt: TGTGCCAGCAGCTTGACGTCCGGGTTTGGCTACACCTTC
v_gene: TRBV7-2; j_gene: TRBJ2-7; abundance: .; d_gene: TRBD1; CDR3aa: CASSPRRDRDPYEQYF; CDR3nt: TGTGCCAGCAGCCCGCGCCGGGACAGGGATCCCTACGAGCAGTACTTC
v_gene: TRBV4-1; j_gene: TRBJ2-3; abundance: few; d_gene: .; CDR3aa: CASSSEPGGETQYF; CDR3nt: TGCGCCAGCAGCTCGGAGCCTGGAGGGGAGACGCAGTATTTT
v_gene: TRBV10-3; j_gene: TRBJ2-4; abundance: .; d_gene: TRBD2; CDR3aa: CAISATSGKTGAKNIQYF; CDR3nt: TGTGCCATCAGTGCAACTAGCGGCAAAACGGGGGCCAAAAACATTCAGTACTTC
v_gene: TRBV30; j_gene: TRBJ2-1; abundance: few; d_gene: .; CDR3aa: CAWNPGNEQFF; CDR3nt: TGTGCCTGGAATCCGGGCAATGAGCAGTTCTTC
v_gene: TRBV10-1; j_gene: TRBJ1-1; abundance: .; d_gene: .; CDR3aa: CASSEGTNTEAFF; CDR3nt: TGCGCCAGCAGTGAGGGGACAAACACTGAAGCTTTCTTT
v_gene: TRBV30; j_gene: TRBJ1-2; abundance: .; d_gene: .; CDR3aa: CAWSMINYGYTF; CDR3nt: TGTGCCTGGAGCATGATCAACTATGGCTACACCTTC
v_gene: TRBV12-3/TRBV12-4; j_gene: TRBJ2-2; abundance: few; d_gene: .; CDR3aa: CASSFLDSYTGELFF; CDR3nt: TGTGCCAGCAGTTTCTTGGACAGCTACACCGGGGAGCTGTTTTTT
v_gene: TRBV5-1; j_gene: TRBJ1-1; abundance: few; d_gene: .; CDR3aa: CASSFVANRGTEAFF; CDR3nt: TGCGCCAGCAGCTTTGTCGCCAACCGGGGCACTGAAGCTTTCTTT
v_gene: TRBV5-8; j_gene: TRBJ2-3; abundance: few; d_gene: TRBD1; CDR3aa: CASSRPGQGLGDTQYF; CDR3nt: TGTGCCAGCAGCCGCCCAGGACAGGGTTTAGGAGATACGCAGTATTTT